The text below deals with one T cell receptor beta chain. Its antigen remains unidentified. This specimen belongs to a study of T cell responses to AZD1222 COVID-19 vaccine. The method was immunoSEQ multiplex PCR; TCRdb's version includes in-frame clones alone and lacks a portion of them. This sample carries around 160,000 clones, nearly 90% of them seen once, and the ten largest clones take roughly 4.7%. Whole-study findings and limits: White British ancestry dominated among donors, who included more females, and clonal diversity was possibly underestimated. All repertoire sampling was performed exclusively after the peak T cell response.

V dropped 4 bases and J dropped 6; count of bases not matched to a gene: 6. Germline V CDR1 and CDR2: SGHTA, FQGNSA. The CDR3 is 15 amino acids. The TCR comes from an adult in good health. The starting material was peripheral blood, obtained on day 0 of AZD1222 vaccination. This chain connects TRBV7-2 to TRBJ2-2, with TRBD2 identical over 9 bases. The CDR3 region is CASSSIIAGAGELFF. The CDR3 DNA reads TGTGCCAGCAGCTCCATTATAGCGGGAGCCGGGGAGCTGTTTTTT.